The present TCR beta chain was sequenced within a study of a mutant IDH1 vaccine in newly diagnosed glioma. Background on the study: Vaccines were first given 4-6 weeks after radiotherapy alone, or with temozolomide cycles. Most patients had radiochemotherapy with temozolomide before enrollment; others had one alone.

CDR1 is SGHAT, CDR2 FQNNGV, per germline. The CDR3 runs to 16 residues. Trimming removed 2 bases from V and 4 bases from J, with 17 bases in between. Time point of the sample: week 23, last vaccination. Topical imiquimod accompanied each vaccine dose, which consisted of 300 ug of mutant IDH1 20-mer peptide. Using immunoSEQ multiplex PCR, the repertoire was profiled, and TCRdb retains in-frame clones only, with some absent. The sample yields about 67,000 clones, over 75% seen once. With respect to this clone: Its cognate antigen is unknown.

Sequencing was performed on PBMCs, taken from a glioma patient whose treatment included an IDH1 peptide vaccine. V and J are TRBV11-2 and TRBJ1-2; D gene unclear. The origin of this receptor is a young man with glioma. CDR3 DNA: TGTGCCAGCAGCTTATTCCCAAGCAGCACTACCTATGGCTACACCTTC. This encodes CASSLFPSSTTYGYTF.